The 25 T cell receptor beta chains reported below all come from one sample, sequenced in a study of molecular identifiers for immune sequencing clone quantification. TCRdb redid the calling of the PCR reads with MiXCR, one entry per CDR3 protein. This table holds under 800,000 distinct CDR3 sequences, 25% found once. The sequenced sample was naive CD8+ T cells from blood, with Jurkat cell RNA spiked in. As for subset: FACS-sorted CD8+CD4-CCR7+CD45RA+ naive T cells. These receptors originate from a human donor in good health. Some libraries in this study had Jurkat cell RNA spiked in.

The chain is built from TRBV20-1 and TRBJ2-7, with 8 bases identical to TRBD1. From germline, CDR1 is DFQATT and CDR2 SNEGSKA (reference sequence). V gave up 7 bases and J gave up 6 bases; unmatched junction bases: 11. This CDR3 has 13 amino acids. Here the CDR3 reads CSGKTGVGIEQYF. In nucleotides, the CDR3 is TGCAGTGGAAAGACAGGGGTCGGAATCGAGCAGTACTTC.

The chain joins TRBV20-1 to TRBJ1-5; 7 bases fit TRBD1. Germline V CDR1 and CDR2: DFQATT, SNEGSKA (reference sequence). The CDR3 totals 15 residues. Trimming removed 6 bases from V and 3 bases from J; junction bases left unmatched: 11. CDR3 amino acids: CSAVPRGQINQPQHF. The CDR3 coding sequence is TGCAGTGCCGTTCCCCGGGGACAGATCAATCAGCCCCAGCATTTT.

On this clonotype: Here the CDR3 omits its conserved ending phenylalanine or tryptophan, so a read error is the likely source. In DNA, the CDR3 is TGCAGCGTTGAAGACCTAGCGGGAGTCAATGAGCAGTTCCTC. It translates to CSVEDLAGVNEQFL. This chain uses TRBV29-1 with TRBJ2-1; TRBD2 agrees at 10 bases. The CDR3 totals 14 residues. V was clipped by 0 bases and J by 6 bases; unmatched bases: 2. Per the germline V gene, CDR1 is SQVTM and CDR2 is ANQGSEA.

The rearrangement joins TRBV10-3 to TRBJ1-2; TRBD1 matches 9 bases. Germline CDR1 ENHRY, CDR2 SYGVKD. V lost 6 bases to trimming and J lost 1 base; unmatched junction nucleotides: 6. This CDR3 spans 15 amino acids. CDR3 in DNA: TGTGCCATCAGCCTTACAGGGGGCAGTAACTATGGCTACACCTTC. It encodes CAISLTGGSNYGYTF.

This clonotype was found many times. The V gene is TRBV20-1, the J gene TRBJ2-7, with D maybe TRBD1 (6 bases). In germline, CDR1 is DFQATT, CDR2 SNEGSKA (reference sequence). This CDR3 contains 13 residues. The ends were cut back, 2 bases at V and 2 bases at J, with 10 bases in the middle. The CDR3 protein is CSARQGTTYEQYF. CDR3 nucleotides: TGCAGTGCTAGACAAGGGACAACCTACGAGCAGTACTTC.

This clonotype was observed a few times. This chain links TRBV9 with TRBJ1-2, with 9 bases lining up with TRBD1. The CDR3 is 17 amino acids. Germline V CDR1 and CDR2: SGDLS, YYNGEE. The ends lost 4 bases at V and 6 bases at J; junction bases unmatched: 16. The CDR3 region is CASSSTTQGARLHGYTF. CDR3 DNA sequence: TGTGCCAGCAGCTCTACTACACAGGGGGCGCGTCTCCATGGCTACACCTTC. Complete variable domain (other parts from reference TRBV9 and TRBJ1-2): DSGVTQTPKHLITATGQRVTLRCSPRSGDLSVYWYQQSLDQGLQFLIQYYNGEERAKGNILERFSAQQFPDLHSELNLSSLELGDSALYFCASSSTTQGARLHGYTFGSGTRLTVV.

This clonotype was seen more than once but under ten times. The chain links TRBV7-9 to TRBJ2-7; D perhaps matches TRBD1 (6 bases). Germline V gene data show CDR1 as SEHNR and CDR2 as FQNEAQ (reference sequence). Trimming cost V 3 bases and J 5 bases, with 14 bases left between them. The CDR3 extends over 14 amino acids. The CDR3 sequence: CASSFVTGWDEQYF. DNA for the CDR3: TGTGCCAGCAGCTTCGTCACAGGGTGGGACGAGCAGTACTTC.

The J gene is TRBJ1-4, the V gene TRBV14; no reliable D call. CDR3 length: 15 residues. Trimming stripped 1 base from V and 1 base from J, with 7 bases between. Per germline, CDR1 SGHDN and CDR2 FVKESK. The chain's CDR3 is CASSQGTGTNEKLFF. CDR3 DNA: TGTGCCAGCAGCCAAGGGACGGGAACTAATGAAAAACTGTTTTTT.

This clonotype was counted many times. V gene TRBV7-9 combines with J gene TRBJ1-1; D is possibly TRBD1 (5 bases). V lost 4 bases, J lost 5 bases, and 11 bases lay in between. Looked up from germline, CDR1 is SEHNR and CDR2 is FQNEAQ (reference sequence). There are 13 residues in the CDR3. For the CDR3, the DNA is TGTGCCAGCAGCTCGCTGGGGGGGACTGAAGCTTTCTTT. Protein: CASSSLGGTEAFF.

In its sample, this clonotype was seen many times. The J gene is TRBJ2-1, the V gene TRBV7-8, with TRBD1 as a possible D gene (6 bases). With 5 bases removed from V and 0 bases from J, the gap between germline ends came to 17 bases. The CDR3 sequence is 17 residues long. From germline, CDR1 is SGHVS and CDR2 FQNEAQ. The chain's CDR3 is CASSPPSGQTSYNEQFF. The CDR3 coding sequence is TGTGCCAGCAGCCCCCCCTCCGGACAGACCTCCTACAATGAGCAGTTCTTC.

Many counts were recorded for this clonotype. The chain has TRBV29-1 and TRBJ2-2; 11 bases match TRBD2. The V and J ends lost 5 bases and 8 bases, in that order; junction bases with no gene match: 7. The V gene's germline CDR1 is SQVTM and CDR2 ANQGSEA. This CDR3 has 14 residues. For the CDR3, the DNA is TGCAGCGTTCGACTAGCGGGACTAGCAGGGGAGCTGTTTTTT. It encodes CSVRLAGLAGELFF.

The chain has TRBV3-1 and TRBJ1-5; D is possibly TRBD1 (5 bases). CDR1 and CDR2 from the germline V gene are LGHDT and YNNKEL (reference sequence). The V and J ends lost 4 bases and 6 bases respectively, with 10 bases between them. There are 13 residues in the CDR3. The CDR3, as DNA: TGTGCCAGCAGCCGAGGAGGGGTTCAGCCCCAGCATTTT. Encoded protein: CASSRGGVQPQHF.

This clonotype was seen at least ten times. V usage is TRBV12-3 or TRBV12-4 and J usage is TRBJ2-3; TRBD2 agrees at 8 bases. With V trimmed by 1 base and J by 2 bases, 20 bases remained unmatched. The CDR3 is made up of 21 amino acids. The CDR3 loop reads CASSLDEGVRLAGINTDTQYF. The DNA for the CDR3 is TGTGCCAGCAGTTTAGATGAAGGGGTAAGGTTAGCGGGGATTAACACAGATACGCAGTATTTT.

The V call is TRBV7-2, the J call TRBJ2-1, with D unclear. The CDR3 spans 13 residues. V gave up 7 bases and J gave up 5 bases, with 12 bases separating them. Germline assignment: CDR1 SGHTA and CDR2 FQGNSA. CDR3 region: CASTLGLNNEQFF. The CDR3 bases are TGTGCCAGCACCCTGGGTCTAAACAATGAGCAGTTCTTC.

This chain connects TRBV2 to TRBJ1-5; 10 nucleotides align to TRBD1. V lost 6 bases to trimming and J lost 0 bases; unmatched junction nucleotides: 5. CDR1 and CDR2 from the germline V gene are SNHLY and FYNNEI. This CDR3 is built from 16 residues. The CDR3 loop reads CASSAGTGDSNQPQHF. As DNA, the CDR3 is TGTGCCAGCAGCGCCGGGACAGGGGATAGCAATCAGCCCCAGCATTTT.

This clonotype was picked up a small number of times. The rearrangement links TRBV7-9 to TRBJ1-5, with D tentatively TRBD1 (6 bases). The CDR3 contains 15 residues. The germline V gene has CDR1 SEHNR and CDR2 FQNEAQ (reference sequence). V lost 8 bases, J lost 6 bases, and 20 bases lay in between. This CDR3 reads CASAGEWDDLQPQHF. The CDR3 nucleotides read TGTGCCAGCGCAGGGGAGTGGGATGACCTTCAGCCCCAGCATTTT.

This clonotype was counted a few times. The chain employs TRBV12-3 or TRBV12-4 and TRBJ1-3; D uncertain. The CDR3 loop spans 14 amino acids. V gave up 3 bases and J gave up 4 bases, with 10 bases separating them. The CDR3 sequence: CASSFVGLGNTIYF. CDR3 sequence (DNA): TGTGCCAGCAGTTTTGTGGGGTTAGGAAACACCATATATTTT.

This clonotype was picked up many times. The chain joins TRBV7-9 to TRBJ2-5; 10 nucleotides match TRBD1. Trimming removed 1 base from V and 1 base from J; junction bases left unmatched: 3. Germline V gene data show CDR1 as SEHNR and CDR2 as FQNEAQ (reference sequence). The CDR3 has 16 amino acids. The CDR3 is CASSLVRTGGQETQYF. The CDR3 nucleotides are TGTGCCAGCAGCTTAGTAAGGACAGGGGGCCAAGAGACCCAGTACTTC.

This clonotype was detected a few times. This chain links TRBV7-9 with TRBJ2-5, with TRBD1 as a possible D gene (6 bases). Germline loops: CDR1 SEHNR, CDR2 FQNEAQ (reference sequence). V was clipped by 1 base and J by 2 bases, with 11 bases between them. CDR3 length: 15 residues. The CDR3 is CASSLVTGPQETQYF. The CDR3, as DNA: TGTGCCAGCAGCTTAGTCACAGGGCCGCAAGAGACCCAGTACTTC.

Many counts were recorded for this clonotype. The CDR3 DNA reads as TGCAGTGCTAGAGATCAAGGAAGGGGTAACAAGTTCCACGAGCAGTACTTC. Its protein is CSARDQGRGNKFHEQYF. The chain uses TRBV20-1 and TRBJ2-7, with D perhaps matching TRBD1 (5 bases). Germline loops: CDR1 DFQATT, CDR2 SNEGSKA (reference sequence). The CDR3 runs 17 residues. Trimming took off 0 bases at V and 5 bases at J, with 23 bases between the two ends.

The chain's CDR3 is CSAGRLAGGYTDTQYF. CDR3 coding DNA: TGCAGTGCTGGTCGACTAGCGGGGGGCTACACAGATACGCAGTATTTT. The genes are TRBV20-1 and TRBJ2-3; TRBD2 matches 13 bases. V lost 5 bases and J lost 2; bases outside the gene matches: 7. From germline, CDR1 is DFQATT and CDR2 SNEGSKA (reference sequence). This CDR3 spans 16 amino acids.

This clonotype has only one observation. This sequence may be a read error, since a much larger clone differs from it by one base. The CDR3 spells CATSGVLRNTDTQYF. The CDR3 bases are TGTGCTACCTCCGGGGTACTTCGGAACACAGATACGCAGTATTTT. V usage is TRBV12-3 or TRBV12-4 and J usage is TRBJ2-3; perhaps TRBD2 as D (5 bases). The CDR3 is made up of 15 amino acids.

Details on this clonotype: A much bigger clone sits one base away, suggesting this may be a read error. The chain uses TRBV20-1 and TRBJ2-7, with D possibly TRBD1 on 5 matching bases. The germline V gene encodes CDR1 DFQATT and CDR2 SNEGSKA (reference sequence). The CDR3 spans 13 residues. DNA for the CDR3: TGCAGTGCTAGGACCAGGGCCTCCCACGAGCAGTACTTC. Protein product: CSARTRASHEQYF.

The V gene is TRBV6-5, the J gene TRBJ2-2, with a weak D call TRBD1 (6 bases). The CDR3 covers 16 residues. Germline loops: CDR1 MNHEY, CDR2 SVGAGI. Trimming left V 5 bases short and J 0 bases short, with 13 bases between. The CDR3 protein is CASSTSDRPNTGELFF. The DNA for the CDR3 is TGTGCCAGCAGTACCTCAGACAGGCCGAACACCGGGGAGCTGTTTTTT.

In this sample, this clonotype turned up a few times. The V gene is TRBV9, the J gene TRBJ1-2, with D unclear. CDR3 length: 14 amino acids. Trimming shortened V by 3 bases and J by 3 bases, and 12 bases separated the two germline ends. Germline V lookup: CDR1 SGDLS, CDR2 YYNGEE. The CDR3 DNA reads TGTGCCAGCAGCGAAGCGGTAGACTACTATGGCTACACCTTC. Amino acids: CASSEAVDYYGYTF. The full variable domain, rest sourced from reference TRBV9 and TRBJ1-2, is DSGVTQTPKHLITATGQRVTLRCSPRSGDLSVYWYQQSLDQGLQFLIQYYNGEERAKGNILERFSAQQFPDLHSELNLSSLELGDSALYFCASSEAVDYYGYTFGSGTRLTVV.